Listed below are T cell receptor beta chains from one sample, sequenced in a study of T cells in Graves' hyperthyroidism and ophthalmopathy. TCRdb independently ran MiXCR on the multiplex PCR reads; one entry per CDR3 protein. Altogether fewer than 750,000 distinct CDR3 sequences are present, about 14% being singletons, with the ten largest covering 9.5% to 15%. The sequenced material came from blood. These receptors were collected from a woman aged 45-65 years with Graves' ophthalmopathy. Each CDR3 is given with its conserved first and last residue. D genes are given only for firm matches. Part of the rows lack a size; the others show once, few, many or a class for expanded clones.

V gene: TRBV15; J gene: TRBJ1-6; D gene: TRBD1; clone size: .; CDR3 DNA: TGTGCCACCAGCGGATGGACAGGGGTTAATTCACCCCTCCACTTT; CDR3 protein: CATSGWTGVNSPLHF
V gene: TRBV20-1; J gene: TRBJ1-5; D gene: .; clone size: many; CDR3 DNA: TGCAGTGCTAGCCTGCAGGGTAGCAATCAGCCCCAGCATTTT; CDR3 protein: CSASLQGSNQPQHF
V gene: TRBV9; J gene: TRBJ1-1; D gene: .; clone size: many; CDR3 DNA: TGTGCCAGCAGCGCACACAGGGACATGAACACTGAAGCTTTCTTT; CDR3 protein: CASSAHRDMNTEAFF
V gene: TRBV30; J gene: TRBJ2-7; D gene: .; clone size: many; CDR3 DNA: TGTGCCTGGACCAGCAGATACGAGCAGTACTTC; CDR3 protein: CAWTSRYEQYF
V gene: TRBV20-1; J gene: TRBJ2-1; D gene: .; clone size: many; CDR3 DNA: TGCAGTGCTAACCCGCCTCCTGTAAATGAGCAGTTCTTC; CDR3 protein: CSANPPPVNEQFF
V gene: TRBV7-2; J gene: TRBJ1-1; D gene: .; clone size: few; CDR3 DNA: TGTGCCAGCAGCCCAGGGCCCTTTATGAACACTGAAGCTTTCTTT; CDR3 protein: CASSPGPFMNTEAFF
V gene: TRBV7-2; J gene: TRBJ1-1; D gene: .; clone size: once; CDR3 DNA: TGTGCCAGCAGCTTAGTGCTTCGGGGTGTGCGAACTGAAGCTTTCTTT; CDR3 protein: CASSLVLRGVRTEAFF
V gene: TRBV11-2; J gene: TRBJ2-2; D gene: .; clone size: many; CDR3 DNA: TGTGCCAGCAGCTTAGAGCGGGCAGCCACCGGGGAGCTGTTTTTT; CDR3 protein: CASSLERAATGELFF
V gene: TRBV20-1; J gene: TRBJ2-7; D gene: .; clone size: many; CDR3 DNA: TGCAGTGCTATTCGACCAGCGGGACAGTACGAGCAGTACTTC; CDR3 protein: CSAIRPAGQYEQYF
V gene: TRBV20-1; J gene: TRBJ2-7; D gene: .; clone size: .; CDR3 DNA: TGCAGTGCTAGGGAAGGTACCTACGAGCAGTACTTC; CDR3 protein: CSAREGTYEQYF
V gene: TRBV20-1; J gene: TRBJ2-1; D gene: .; clone size: many; CDR3 DNA: TGCAGTGCTACCCACAATGAGCAGTTCTTC; CDR3 protein: CSATHNEQFF
V gene: TRBV9; J gene: TRBJ2-3; D gene: .; clone size: few; CDR3 DNA: TGTGCCAGCAGCGTAGCTCCGGGAGGCACAGATACGCAGTATTTT; CDR3 protein: CASSVAPGGTDTQYF